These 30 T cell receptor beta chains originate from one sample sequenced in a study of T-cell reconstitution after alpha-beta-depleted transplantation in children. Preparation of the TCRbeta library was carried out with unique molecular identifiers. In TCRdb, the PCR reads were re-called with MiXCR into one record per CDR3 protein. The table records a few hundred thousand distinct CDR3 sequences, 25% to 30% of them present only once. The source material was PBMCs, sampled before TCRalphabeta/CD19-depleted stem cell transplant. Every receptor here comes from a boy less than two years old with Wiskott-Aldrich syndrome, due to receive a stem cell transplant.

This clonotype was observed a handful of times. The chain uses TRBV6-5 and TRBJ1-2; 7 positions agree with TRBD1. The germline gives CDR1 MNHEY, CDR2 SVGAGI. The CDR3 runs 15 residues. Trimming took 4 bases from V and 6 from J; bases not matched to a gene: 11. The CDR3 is CASSSRPDQGDGYTF. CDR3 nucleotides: TGTGCCAGCAGTTCGAGACCGGATCAGGGGGATGGCTACACCTTC.

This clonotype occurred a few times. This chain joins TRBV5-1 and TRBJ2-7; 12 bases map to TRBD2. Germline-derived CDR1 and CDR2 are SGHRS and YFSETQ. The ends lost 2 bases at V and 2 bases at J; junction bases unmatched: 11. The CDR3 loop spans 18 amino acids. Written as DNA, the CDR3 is TGCGCCAGCAGCTTAAGACTAGCGGGAGCGTCGGCAACCTACGAGCAGTACTTC. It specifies CASSLRLAGASATYEQYF.

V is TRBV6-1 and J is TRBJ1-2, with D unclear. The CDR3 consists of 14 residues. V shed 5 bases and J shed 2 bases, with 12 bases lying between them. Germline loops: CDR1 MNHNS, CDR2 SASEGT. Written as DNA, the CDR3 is TGTGCCAGCAGTCGCCCCCACCAGAACTATGGCTACACCTTC. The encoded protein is CASSRPHQNYGYTF.

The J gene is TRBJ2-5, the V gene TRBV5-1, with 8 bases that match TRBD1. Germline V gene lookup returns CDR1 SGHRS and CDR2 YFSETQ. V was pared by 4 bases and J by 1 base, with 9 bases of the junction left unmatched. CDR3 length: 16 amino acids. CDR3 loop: CASSIMGQAPQETQYF. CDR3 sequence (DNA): TGCGCCAGCAGCATCATGGGACAGGCTCCCCAAGAGACCCAGTACTTC.

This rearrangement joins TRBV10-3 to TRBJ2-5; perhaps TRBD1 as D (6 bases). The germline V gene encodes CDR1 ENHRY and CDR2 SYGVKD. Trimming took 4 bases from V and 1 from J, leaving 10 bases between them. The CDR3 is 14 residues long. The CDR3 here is CAISVQGPQETQYF. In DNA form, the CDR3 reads TGTGCCATCAGTGTACAGGGTCCCCAAGAGACCCAGTACTTC.

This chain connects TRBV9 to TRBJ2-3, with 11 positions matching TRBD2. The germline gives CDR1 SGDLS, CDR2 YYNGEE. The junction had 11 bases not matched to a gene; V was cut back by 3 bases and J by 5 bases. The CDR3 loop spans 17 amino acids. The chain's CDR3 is CASSAGGGSGRGDTQYF. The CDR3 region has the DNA TGTGCCAGCAGCGCCGGAGGTGGTAGCGGGAGGGGAGATACGCAGTATTTT.

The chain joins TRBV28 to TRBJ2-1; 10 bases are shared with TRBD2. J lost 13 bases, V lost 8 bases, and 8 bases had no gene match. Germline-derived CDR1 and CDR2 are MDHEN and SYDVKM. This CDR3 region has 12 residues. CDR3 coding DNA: TGTGCCAGCCTCGGAGCGGGAGGGCAACAGTTCTTC. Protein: CASLGAGGQQFF.

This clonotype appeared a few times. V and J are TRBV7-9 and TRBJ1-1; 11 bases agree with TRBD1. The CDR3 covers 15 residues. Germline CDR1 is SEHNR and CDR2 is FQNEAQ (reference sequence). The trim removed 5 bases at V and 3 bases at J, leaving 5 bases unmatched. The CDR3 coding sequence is TGTGCCAGCAGCGTTCCGGGACAGGGGGACACTGAAGCTTTCTTT. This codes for CASSVPGQGDTEAFF.

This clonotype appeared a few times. The CDR3 spells CASSAGSSSYNEQFF. CDR3 bases: TGTGCCAGCAGCGCAGGGTCTAGCTCCTACAATGAGCAGTTCTTC. The V and J genes are TRBV7-3 and TRBJ2-1, with TRBD1 as a possible D gene (5 bases). This CDR3 has 15 amino acids. Germline V gene sequence: CDR1 SGHTA, CDR2 FQGTGA. V gave up 5 bases and J gave up 0 bases, with 11 bases separating them.

CDR3 amino acids: CASSLGISGSGETQYF. CDR3 nucleotide sequence: TGCGCCAGCAGCTTGGGGATTAGCGGGAGTGGCGAGACCCAGTACTTC. V and J are TRBV5-1 and TRBJ2-5; 9 bases line up with TRBD2. This CDR3 is built from 16 residues. Germline values: CDR1 SGHRS, CDR2 YFSETQ. V was pared by 0 bases and J by 5 bases, with 8 bases of the junction left unmatched.

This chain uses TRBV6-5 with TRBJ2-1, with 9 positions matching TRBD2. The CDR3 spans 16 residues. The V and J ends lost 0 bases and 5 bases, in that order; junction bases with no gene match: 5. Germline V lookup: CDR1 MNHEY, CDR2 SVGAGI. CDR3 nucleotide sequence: TGTGCCAGCAGTTACTCGATAGCGGGAGACCACAATGAGCAGTTCTTC. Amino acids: CASSYSIAGDHNEQFF.

The CDR3 protein is CASTNSGNTIYF. For the CDR3, the DNA is TGTGCCAGCACCAACTCTGGAAACACCATATATTTT. The V call is TRBV6-6, the J call TRBJ1-3; D unclear. The CDR3 contains 12 residues. In germline, CDR1 is MNHNY, CDR2 SVGAGI (reference sequence). The V end lost 7 bases, the J end lost 0 bases, and 4 bases lay between the germline ends.

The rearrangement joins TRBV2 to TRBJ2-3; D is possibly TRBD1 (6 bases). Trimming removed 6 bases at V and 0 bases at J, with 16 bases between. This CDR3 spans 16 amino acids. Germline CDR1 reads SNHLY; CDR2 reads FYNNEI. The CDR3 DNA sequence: TGTGCCAGCAGCCGGACAGTTCCTTCTAGCACAGATACGCAGTATTTT. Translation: CASSRTVPSSTDTQYF.

This chain's CDR3 is CAISASGRLGEQFF. The CDR3 bases are TGTGCCATCAGTGCTAGCGGGAGGTTGGGTGAGCAGTTCTTC. V and J are TRBV10-3 and TRBJ2-1, with TRBD2 identical over 11 bases. V lost 4 bases and J lost 9; bases outside the gene matches: 5. CDR1 is ENHRY and CDR2 is SYGVKD in the germline V gene. The CDR3 is 14 residues long.

The CDR3 reads CASSILRTGGTEAFF. Written as DNA, the CDR3 is TGTGCCAGTAGTATCCTTCGGACAGGGGGCACTGAAGCTTTCTTT. J is TRBJ1-1 and V is TRBV19, with 10 nucleotides matching TRBD1. This CDR3 region has 15 residues. Germline trimming cut 3 bases from V and 4 bases from J; bases unmatched to any gene: 5. Looked up from germline, CDR1 is LNHDA and CDR2 is SQIVND (reference sequence).

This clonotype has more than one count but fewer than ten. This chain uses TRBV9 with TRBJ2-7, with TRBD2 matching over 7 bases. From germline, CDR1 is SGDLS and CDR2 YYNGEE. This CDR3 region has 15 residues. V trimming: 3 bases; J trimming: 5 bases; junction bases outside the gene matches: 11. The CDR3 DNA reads TGTGCCAGCAGCGAGAGGGAGGGAGCGGGTGACGAGCAGTACTTC. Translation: CASSEREGAGDEQYF.

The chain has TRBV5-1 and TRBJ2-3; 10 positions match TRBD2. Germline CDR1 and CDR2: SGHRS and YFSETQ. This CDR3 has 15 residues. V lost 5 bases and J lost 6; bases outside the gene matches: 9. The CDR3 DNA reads TGCGCCAGCAGTCAGCGGGGGGGGCCCCGCGATACGCAGTATTTT. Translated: CASSQRGGPRDTQYF.

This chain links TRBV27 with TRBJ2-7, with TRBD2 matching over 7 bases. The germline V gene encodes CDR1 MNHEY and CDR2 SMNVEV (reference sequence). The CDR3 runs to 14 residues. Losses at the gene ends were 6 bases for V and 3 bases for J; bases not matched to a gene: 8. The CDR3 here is CASRRTRTYYEQYF. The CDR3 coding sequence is TGTGCCAGCAGGAGGACTAGAACTTACTACGAGCAGTACTTC.

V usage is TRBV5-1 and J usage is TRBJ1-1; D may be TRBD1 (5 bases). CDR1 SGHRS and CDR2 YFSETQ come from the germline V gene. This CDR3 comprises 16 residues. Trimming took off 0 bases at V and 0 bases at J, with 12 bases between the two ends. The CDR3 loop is CASSLAKTALNTEAFF. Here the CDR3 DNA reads TGCGCCAGCAGCTTGGCGAAGACAGCTTTGAACACTGAAGCTTTCTTT.

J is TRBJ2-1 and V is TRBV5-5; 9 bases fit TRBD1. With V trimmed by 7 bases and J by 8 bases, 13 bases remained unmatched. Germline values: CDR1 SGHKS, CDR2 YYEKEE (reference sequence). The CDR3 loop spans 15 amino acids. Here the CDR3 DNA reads TGTGCCAGCTCGCAGCGGACAGGGGTTCTCGATGAGCAGTTCTTC. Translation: CASSQRTGVLDEQFF.

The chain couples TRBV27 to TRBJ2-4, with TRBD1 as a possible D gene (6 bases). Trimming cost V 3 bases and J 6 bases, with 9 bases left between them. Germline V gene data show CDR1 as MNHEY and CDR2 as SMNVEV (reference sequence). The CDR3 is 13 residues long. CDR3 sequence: CASSFRGRNIQYF. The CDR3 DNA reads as TGTGCCAGCAGTTTCAGGGGACGAAACATTCAGTACTTC.

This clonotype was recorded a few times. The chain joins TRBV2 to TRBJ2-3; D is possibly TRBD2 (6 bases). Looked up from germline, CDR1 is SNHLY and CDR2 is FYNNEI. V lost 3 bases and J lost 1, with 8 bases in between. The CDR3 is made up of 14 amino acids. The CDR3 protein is CASSEGGGTDTQYF. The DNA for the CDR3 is TGTGCCAGCAGTGAGGGAGGCGGCACAGATACGCAGTATTTT.

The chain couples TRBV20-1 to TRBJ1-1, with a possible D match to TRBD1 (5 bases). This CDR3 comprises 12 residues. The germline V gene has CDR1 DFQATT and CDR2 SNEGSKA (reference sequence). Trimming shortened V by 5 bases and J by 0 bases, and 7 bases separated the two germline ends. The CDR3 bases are TGCAGTGCTCAACAGGTGAACACTGAAGCTTTCTTT. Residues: CSAQQVNTEAFF.

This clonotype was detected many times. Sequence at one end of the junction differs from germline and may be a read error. CDR3 in amino acids: CASSLWGNTEAFF. CDR3 DNA sequence: TGCGCCAGCAGCCTCTGGGGGAACACTGAAGCTTTCTTT. The V gene is TRBV27, the J gene TRBJ1-1; D not resolved. Germline assignment: CDR1 MNHEY and CDR2 SMNVEV (reference sequence). The CDR3 consists of 13 residues.

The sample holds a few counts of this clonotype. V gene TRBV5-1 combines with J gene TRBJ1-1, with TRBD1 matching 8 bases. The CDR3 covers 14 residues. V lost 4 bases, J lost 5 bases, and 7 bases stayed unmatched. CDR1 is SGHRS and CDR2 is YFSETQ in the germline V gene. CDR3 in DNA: TGCGCCAGCAGCACGGGACAGGTGGGGACTGAAGCTTTCTTT. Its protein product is CASSTGQVGTEAFF. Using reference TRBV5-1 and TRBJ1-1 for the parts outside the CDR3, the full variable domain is KAGVTQTPRYLIKTRGQQVTLSCSPISGHRSVSWYQQTPGQGLQFLFEYFSETQRNKGNFPGRFSGRQFSNSRSEMNVSTLELGDSALYLCASSTGQVGTEAFFGQGTRLTVV.

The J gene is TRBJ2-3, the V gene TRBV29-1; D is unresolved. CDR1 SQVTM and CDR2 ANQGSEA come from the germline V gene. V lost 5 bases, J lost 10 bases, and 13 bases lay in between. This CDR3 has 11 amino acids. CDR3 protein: CSVIEFPSQYF. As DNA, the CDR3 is TGCAGCGTTATCGAGTTCCCCTCGCAGTATTTT.

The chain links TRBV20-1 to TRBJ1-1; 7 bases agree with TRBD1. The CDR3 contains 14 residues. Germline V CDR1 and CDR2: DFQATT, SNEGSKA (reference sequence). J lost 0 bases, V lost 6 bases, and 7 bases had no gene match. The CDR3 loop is CSAQPGQLNTEAFF. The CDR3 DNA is TGCAGTGCGCAGCCGGGACAGCTGAACACTGAAGCTTTCTTT.

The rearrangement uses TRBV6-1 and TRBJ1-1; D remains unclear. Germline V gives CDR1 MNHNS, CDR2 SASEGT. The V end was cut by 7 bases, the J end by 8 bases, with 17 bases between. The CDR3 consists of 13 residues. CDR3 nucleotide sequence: TGTGCCAGCACCAACAGACCCAACCTAGAAGCTTTCTTT. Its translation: CASTNRPNLEAFF.

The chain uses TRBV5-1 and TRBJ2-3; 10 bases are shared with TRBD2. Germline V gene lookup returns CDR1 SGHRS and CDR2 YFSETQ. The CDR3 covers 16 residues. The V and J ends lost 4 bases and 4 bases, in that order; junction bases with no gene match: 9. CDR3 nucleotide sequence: TGCGCCAGCAGCGGGCGGTCCCTAGCGGGAGCAGATACGCAGTATTTT. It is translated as CASSGRSLAGADTQYF.

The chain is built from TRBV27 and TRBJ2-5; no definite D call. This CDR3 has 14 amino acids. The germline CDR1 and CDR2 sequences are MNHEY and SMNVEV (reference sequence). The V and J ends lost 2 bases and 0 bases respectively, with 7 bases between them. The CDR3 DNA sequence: TGTGCCAGCAGTTTAAACAGAGACCAAGAGACCCAGTACTTC. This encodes CASSLNRDQETQYF.